What follows is one TCR beta chain and its context. The target antigen is unknown. Time point in this sample: week 23, last vaccination. One vaccine dose held 300 ug of mutant IDH1 20-mer peptide and came with topical imiquimod. Germline CDR1 SNHLY, CDR2 FYNNEI. Trimming left V 5 bases short and J 3 bases short, with 12 bases between. The CDR3 is made up of 14 amino acids. This sample is part of a study of a mutant IDH1 vaccine in newly diagnosed glioma. Some clones are missing from TCRdb's copy, which holds only in-frame ones; the method was immunoSEQ multiplex PCR. Counted here are around 78,000 clones, 85% occurring once; the ten biggest clones make up approximately 2%.

The source material was PBMCs, sampled from a glioma patient whose treatment included an IDH1 peptide vaccine. This receptor was taken from a young man with glioma. Some clones in this sample may be carry-over from other donors' samples. This chain uses TRBV2 with TRBJ2-3; a weak D match, TRBD2 (6 bases). The CDR3 coding sequence is TGTGCCAGCAGTTCGACTAGGACTACAGATACGCAGTATTTT. Protein sequence: CASSSTRTTDTQYF.